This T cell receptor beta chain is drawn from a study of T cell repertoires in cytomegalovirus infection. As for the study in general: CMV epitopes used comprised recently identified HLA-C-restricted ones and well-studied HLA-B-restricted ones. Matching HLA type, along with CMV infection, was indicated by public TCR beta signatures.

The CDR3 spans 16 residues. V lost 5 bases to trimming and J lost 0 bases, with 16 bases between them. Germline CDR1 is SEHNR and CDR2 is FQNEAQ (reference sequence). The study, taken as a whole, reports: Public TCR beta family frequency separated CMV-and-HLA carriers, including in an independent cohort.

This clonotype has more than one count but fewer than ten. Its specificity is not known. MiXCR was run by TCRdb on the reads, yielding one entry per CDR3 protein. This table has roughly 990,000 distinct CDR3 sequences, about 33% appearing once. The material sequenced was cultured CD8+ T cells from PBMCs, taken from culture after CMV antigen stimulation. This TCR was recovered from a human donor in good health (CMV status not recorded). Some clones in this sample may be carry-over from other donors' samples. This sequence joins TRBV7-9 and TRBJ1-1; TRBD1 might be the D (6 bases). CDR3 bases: TGTGCCAGCAGCCTAGAGGGGGTGGCCATGAACACTGAAGCTTTCTTT. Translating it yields CASSLEGVAMNTEAFF. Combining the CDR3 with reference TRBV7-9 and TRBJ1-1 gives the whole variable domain DTGVSQNPRHKITKRGQNVTFRCDPISEHNRLYWYRQTLGQGPEFLTYFQNEAQLEKSRLLSDRFSAERPKGSFSTLEIQRTEQGDSAMYLCASSLEGVAMNTEAFFGQGTRLTVV.